Each of the 28 T cell receptor beta chains below was sequenced from the same sample in a study of T cells in Graves' hyperthyroidism and ophthalmopathy. RNA transcripts gave rise to amplified TCR beta CDR3 regions. During a first-round RT-PCR of the TCR CDR3, the HTBI primer set was used. TCRdb re-analysed the multiplex PCR reads in MiXCR, keeping a single row per CDR3 protein. The repertoire has around 660,000 distinct CDR3 sequences, 45% of them found once; the top ten carry under 8%. Source material: peripheral blood or thyroid tissue (not recorded which). The source of these receptors is an adult man with Graves' disease, either hyperthyroidism or ophthalmopathy (not recorded which).

The V call is TRBV7-2, the J call TRBJ1-3, with D tentatively TRBD1 (6 bases). The ends were cut back, 5 bases at V and 0 bases at J, with 11 bases in the middle. CDR1 and CDR2 (germline): SGHTA, FQGNSA. This CDR3 comprises 15 residues. CDR3 nucleotides: TGTGCCAGCAGCCCAGACAGGTTCTCTGGAAACACCATATATTTT. Translated, it gives CASSPDRFSGNTIYF.

The genes are TRBV2 and TRBJ2-2; 7 nucleotides align to TRBD2. V lost 8 bases to trimming and J lost 4 bases; unmatched junction nucleotides: 7. This CDR3 is 14 amino acids long. CDR1 and CDR2 from the germline V gene are SNHLY and FYNNEI. For the CDR3, the DNA is TGTGCCAGCGATTACGGGACTACCACCGGGGAGCTGTTTTTT. This gives the protein CASDYGTTTGELFF. Drawing the rest from reference TRBV2 and TRBJ2-2, the complete variable domain is EPEVTQTPSHQVTQMGQEVILRCVPISNHLYFYWYRQILGQKVEFLVSFYNNEISEKSEIFDDQFSVERPDGSNFTLKIRSTKLEDSAMYFCASDYGTTTGELFFGEGSRLTVL.

On this clonotype: This could be a read error, since a much larger clone is one nucleotide away. The rearrangement uses TRBV7-2 and TRBJ2-7; tentative D call: TRBD2 (5 bases). CDR1 is SGHTA and CDR2 is FQGNSA in the germline V gene. This CDR3 is built from 13 residues. The CDR3, as DNA: TGTGCCGGCAGCTTAAGCGAGGGTTATGAGCAGTACTTC. Amino acid sequence: CAGSLSEGYEQYF.

For this clonotype: The junction does not match germline at one end; this may be a read error. The gene calls are TRBV10-3 and TRBJ2-2; D may correspond to TRBD1 or TRBD2 (5 bases each). The germline V gene encodes CDR1 ENHRY and CDR2 SYGVKD. This CDR3 spans 11 amino acids. Here the CDR3 reads CATARGWELTF. Here the CDR3 DNA reads TGTGCCACGGCGAGGGGCTGGGAGCTGACTTTT.

This clonotype was counted only a few times. The chain has TRBV20-1 and TRBJ2-2, with unresolved D. CDR1 and CDR2 from the germline V gene are DFQATT and SNEGSKA (reference sequence). V lost 4 bases and J lost 6, with 9 bases in between. The CDR3 contains 12 residues. This CDR3 reads CSATPRSGELFF. The CDR3 DNA sequence: TGCAGTGCTACTCCTCGGTCCGGGGAGCTGTTTTTT.

This clonotype was seen only a few times. The V and J genes are TRBV7-9 and TRBJ2-7; the match to TRBD1 covers 9 bases. The CDR3 contains 15 residues. From germline, CDR1 is SEHNR and CDR2 FQNEAQ (reference sequence). J gave up 5 bases and V 2 bases, and 7 bases lay outside the gene matches. CDR3 DNA sequence: TGTGCCAGCAGCTTACCCGCGGGACAGGGAAACGAGCAGTACTTC. It encodes CASSLPAGQGNEQYF.

The rearrangement uses TRBV14 and TRBJ1-2; 9 bases are shared with TRBD1. CDR1 SGHDN and CDR2 FVKESK come from the germline V gene. CDR3 size: 15 residues. The V segment lost 0 bases and the J segment 6 bases; nucleotides outside the gene matches: 5. The CDR3 DNA follows: TGTGCCAGCAGCCAAGATTGGACAGGGGAGGATGGCTACACCTTC. This sequence encodes CASSQDWTGEDGYTF.

The chain joins TRBV15 to TRBJ2-5; tentative D call: TRBD2 (6 bases). This CDR3 spans 15 amino acids. Germline V lookup: CDR1 LNHNV, CDR2 YYDKDF (reference sequence). V lost 3 bases, J lost 4 bases, and 15 bases lay in between. The CDR3 DNA reads TGTGCCACCAGCAGTGACCTCCGCGGGGTAGAGACCCAGTACTTC. This gives the protein CATSSDLRGVETQYF.

CDR3 nucleotides: TGCAGCGTTGAAGGAGCCGGGTTGAACACTGAAGCTTTCTTT. This gives the protein CSVEGAGLNTEAFF. The chain recombines TRBV29-1 with TRBJ1-1; no clear D. Trimming cost V 1 base and J 0 bases, with 9 bases left between them. This CDR3 is 14 amino acids long. Germline V gene lookup returns CDR1 SQVTM and CDR2 ANQGSEA.

This clonotype occurred a few times. The chain uses TRBV9 and TRBJ1-1, with D maybe TRBD1 (5 bases). The CDR3 is 15 residues long. Trimming removed 0 bases from V and 6 bases from J, with 15 bases in between. Germline lookup yields CDR1 SGDLS and CDR2 YYNGEE. Here the CDR3 reads CASSVVGGSGSEAFF. The DNA of the CDR3 is TGTGCCAGCAGCGTAGTCGGGGGTTCAGGGTCTGAAGCTTTCTTT.

This clonotype was detected ten times or more. The chain has TRBV9 and TRBJ1-4; D gene ambiguous. Trimming took 4 bases from V and 4 from J, leaving 11 bases between them. The CDR3 is 14 residues long. CDR1 is SGDLS and CDR2 is YYNGEE in the germline V gene. The CDR3 DNA follows: TGTGCCAGCAGCTCGGCCTGGAGTAATGAAAAACTGTTTTTT. Its protein product is CASSSAWSNEKLFF.

There are a few counts of this clonotype. The CDR3 nucleotides are TGTGCCAGCAGCTTGGAAGGGCCGAGGGCCGGGGAGCTGTTTTTT. Its translation is CASSLEGPRAGELFF. The chain uses TRBV5-4 and TRBJ2-2, with D possibly matching TRBD2 (5 bases). The V gene lost 0 bases and the J gene lost 6 bases, with 12 bases spanning the gap. This CDR3 comprises 15 residues. Germline lookup yields CDR1 SGHNT and CDR2 YYREEE (reference sequence).

This chain connects TRBV10-3 to TRBJ1-6, with 9 bases identical to TRBD1. Germline V gene sequence: CDR1 ENHRY, CDR2 SYGVKD. The CDR3 has 15 residues. Germline trimming cut 5 bases from V and 7 bases from J; bases unmatched to any gene: 6. The CDR3 DNA reads as TGTGCCATCAGTTCCGGGACAGGGCCCAATTCACCCCTCCACTTT. As protein: CAISSGTGPNSPLHF.

This clonotype has ten or more counts. The gene calls are TRBV20-1 and TRBJ1-6, with 7 bases lining up with TRBD1. CDR1 and CDR2 (germline): DFQATT, SNEGSKA (reference sequence). V lost 4 bases to trimming and J lost 2 bases; unmatched junction nucleotides: 5. CDR3 size: 15 residues. The CDR3 DNA reads TGCAGTGCTAAGGACAGGTTCACCTATAATTCACCCCTCCACTTT. The encoded protein is CSAKDRFTYNSPLHF.

The gene calls are TRBV20-1 and TRBJ1-3; D unresolved. The CDR3 totals 16 residues. V gave up 3 bases and J gave up 4 bases, with 19 bases separating them. CDR1 is DFQATT, CDR2 SNEGSKA, per germline (reference sequence). CDR3 loop: CSARDPDSRSGNTIYF. The CDR3 DNA reads TGCAGTGCTAGGGATCCCGACTCTAGATCAGGAAACACCATATATTTT.

This clonotype was counted ten times or more. The rearrangement links TRBV12-3 or TRBV12-4 to TRBJ1-5; no clear D. V lost 6 bases and J lost 3, with 12 bases in between. The CDR3 has 14 amino acids. As DNA, the CDR3 is TGTGCCAGCAGCTTACCAGGAGTCAATCAGCCCCAGCATTTT. As protein: CASSLPGVNQPQHF.

A few counts support this clonotype. DNA for the CDR3: TGTGCCAGCAGCCGATCTAGTGGCTACACCTTC. Residues: CASSRSSGYTF. The chain is built from TRBV7-8 and TRBJ1-2; unclear D gene. The ends were cut back, 5 bases at V and 7 bases at J, with 8 bases in the middle. The CDR3 consists of 11 residues. Germline V gene lookup returns CDR1 SGHVS and CDR2 FQNEAQ.

This chain uses TRBV13 with TRBJ1-2, with 7 bases lining up with TRBD1. The V gene's germline CDR1 is PRHDT and CDR2 FYEKMQ (reference sequence). The CDR3 covers 13 residues. The V and J ends lost 6 bases and 12 bases, in that order; junction bases with no gene match: 13. Written as DNA, the CDR3 is TGTGCCAGCAGTAGCAGGGGGGTCTCTGGAAACACCTTC. This gives the protein CASSSRGVSGNTF.

This clonotype occurred many times. V is TRBV2 and J is TRBJ2-7; D may match TRBD1 or TRBD2 (5 bases each). Deletions cut 6 bases from V and 6 bases from J, with 18 bases between. Germline CDR1 is SNHLY and CDR2 is FYNNEI. CDR3 length: 14 amino acids. The CDR3 bases are TGTGCCAGCAGGTCCGGGACGCTAAGAGGCGAGCAGTACTTC. Translation gives CASRSGTLRGEQYF.

This clonotype was detected many times. The chain employs TRBV7-9 and TRBJ1-1, with no clear D. Germline CDR1 and CDR2: SEHNR and FQNEAQ (reference sequence). Trimming shortened V by 1 base and J by 0 bases, and 6 bases separated the two germline ends. This CDR3 region has 14 residues. This CDR3 reads CASSLGGVNTEAFF. CDR3 nucleotides: TGTGCCAGCAGCTTAGGGGGAGTGAACACTGAAGCTTTCTTT.

The chain combines TRBV20-1 with TRBJ2-7, with D perhaps being TRBD1 or TRBD2 (7 bases each). Germline assignment: CDR1 DFQATT and CDR2 SNEGSKA (reference sequence). The V end lost 6 bases, the J end lost 4 bases, and 16 bases lay between the germline ends. CDR3 length equals 13 residues. DNA of the CDR3: TGCAGTGCCACCCGACAGGGAGGGTACGAGCAGTACTTC. Its protein product is CSATRQGGYEQYF.

This clonotype showed up many times. V and J are TRBV2 and TRBJ1-1; 8 bases match TRBD1. CDR1 and CDR2 (germline): SNHLY, FYNNEI. V dropped 6 bases and J dropped 3; count of bases not matched to a gene: 6. This CDR3 contains 14 residues. For the CDR3, the DNA is TGTGCCAGCAGCCCAGACAGGGGTTACACTGAAGCTTTCTTT. Translation gives CASSPDRGYTEAFF.

The CDR3, as DNA: TGTGCCAGTAGTATCGGTGGGAATGAAAAACTGTTTTTT. Translating it yields CASSIGGNEKLFF. The chain couples TRBV19 to TRBJ1-4; D call uncertain. V gave up 3 bases and J gave up 5 bases, with 7 bases separating them. This CDR3 contains 13 residues. Germline V gene lookup returns CDR1 LNHDA and CDR2 SQIVND (reference sequence).

This clonotype came up many times. The V gene is TRBV29-1, the J gene TRBJ1-1; no reliable D call. The CDR3 contains 11 residues. Germline-derived CDR1 and CDR2 are SQVTM and ANQGSEA. Trimming pared 3 bases from V and 7 bases from J, leaving 9 bases between. The CDR3 nucleotides read TGCAGCGTTGAGTCGCTGTTTGAAGCTTTCTTT. Amino acids: CSVESLFEAFF.

V is TRBV9 and J is TRBJ1-5, with D possibly matching TRBD1 (5 bases). V lost 5 bases and J 4 bases, leaving 13 bases between the germline ends. Germline V gene sequence: CDR1 SGDLS, CDR2 YYNGEE. This CDR3 contains 14 residues. The CDR3 sequence: CASSYGAYNQPQHF. As DNA, the CDR3 is TGTGCCAGCAGTTACGGGGCCTATAATCAGCCCCAGCATTTT.

With respect to this clonotype: This may come from a read error, since a much larger clone is one base off. The rearrangement uses TRBV11-1 and TRBJ1-4; D call uncertain. The CDR3 runs to 12 residues. Germline V gene data show CDR1 as SGHAT and CDR2 as FQDESV (reference sequence). V dropped 6 bases and J dropped 5 bases, with 7 bases sitting between them. The CDR3 is CASRLLNEKLFF. As DNA, the CDR3 is TGTGCCAGCAGACTCCTCAATGAAAAACTGTTTTTT.

Of note for this clonotype: At one end the junction does not follow the germline gene, possibly because of a read error. The chain couples TRBV20-1 to TRBJ2-6; TRBD2 might be the D (6 bases). The CDR3 contains 17 residues. CDR1 is DFQATT, CDR2 SNEGSKA, per germline (reference sequence). The CDR3 region has the DNA TGCAGTGCTAGAGGCCGGGACTCCGTCTCTAGGGCCAACGTCCTGACTTTC. Its translation: CSARGRDSVSRANVLTF.

About this clonotype itself: At one of its ends the junction is not consistent with the germline gene, which may arise from a read error. The gene calls are TRBV7-8 and TRBJ2-7; 9 bases agree with TRBD1. The germline CDR1 and CDR2 sequences are SGHVS and FQNEAQ. The CDR3 spans 13 residues. The CDR3 sequence is CASSLGTGLEPYF. The CDR3 nucleotides read TGTGCCAGCAGCTTGGGGACAGGGCTCGAGCCGTACTTC.